This TCR beta chain is drawn from a study of Graves' ophthalmopathy and Graves' hyperthyroidism. Study overall: No treatment had been given when peripheral blood was collected at initial diagnosis.

Trimming removed 3 bases from V and 3 bases from J, with 14 bases in between. Germline lookup yields CDR1 MGHDK and CDR2 SYGVNS. The CDR3 consists of 15 residues. Clinicians diagnosed using symptoms, serum thyroxine, TRAb, thyroid ultrasound and orbital computed tomography. Study-wide findings and caveats: The majority of expanded thyroid clonotypes above 0.001 frequency also occurred in blood. Researchers report that a 13-signature model separated ophthalmopathy from stable hyperthyroidism, posting roughly 90% sensitivity and around 80% specificity.

The authors amplified TCR beta CDR3 regions from RNA transcripts. Following a first-round RT-PCR that used HTBI primers, a second-round multiplex PCR was carried out. Using its own MiXCR run on the multiplex PCR reads, TCRdb lists one record per CDR3 protein. Among more than 550,000 distinct CDR3 sequences listed, roughly 41% were seen once. With respect to this clonotype: No antigen is known for it.

This chain connects TRBV25-1 to TRBJ2-5, with unresolved D. This clonotype originated in an adult man with Graves' ophthalmopathy. Sequences were obtained from peripheral blood. The CDR3: CASSDGSPLKETQYF. The CDR3, as DNA: TGTGCCAGCAGTGATGGCAGCCCTCTGAAAGAGACCCAGTACTTC.